The present TCR beta chain was sequenced within a study of Tregs in tolerant kidney transplant recipients. Study-wide context: Related graft donors supplied nonmyeloablative bone marrow transplants, and mixed chimerism was transient. Study results and limitations: Donor-specific Treg expansion exceeded global Treg expansion in tolerant patients, suggesting antigen drive. No direct test of biological reproducibility was done here.

Unstimulated Tregs (CD4+CD25+CD127-) and CD4+CD25- non-Tregs were sorted from PBMCs. Produced via immunoSEQ multiplex PCR; TCRdb's table is partial and in-frame only. The table shows approximately 67,000 clones, with 80% to 95% occurring only once. Trimming removed 0 bases at V and 11 bases at J, with 15 bases between. Germline-derived CDR1 and CDR2 are SGHNT and YYREEE (reference sequence). The CDR3 totals 14 residues. As for this clone: The antigen is undetermined.

The sequencing here drew on CD8+ T cells from blood, taken before the transplant. This receptor was obtained from a human donor who received a combined kidney and bone marrow transplant. This sequence joins TRBV5-4 and TRBJ2-4, with D possibly TRBD2 on 6 matching bases. The CDR3 DNA follows: TGTGCCAGCAGCTTGGGTCCGGCTAGCGAAGTTCAGTACTTC. Amino acid sequence: CASSLGPASEVQYF. The whole variable domain, filled in from reference TRBV5-4 and TRBJ2-4, reads ETGVTQSPTHLIKTRGQQVTLRCSSQSGHNTVSWYQQALGQGPQFIFQYYREEENGRGNFPPRFSGLQFPNYSSELNVNALELDDSALYLCASSLGPASEVQYFGAGTRLSVL.